The clone carrying this T cell receptor (beta chain) has only one observation. The antigen is unknown. The CDR3 is made up of 14 amino acids. V lost 8 bases to trimming and J lost 1 base, with 13 bases between them. CDR1 and CDR2 from the germline V gene are MNHEY and SVGAGI. This specimen comes from a study of cytomegalovirus exposure and HLA in healthy donors. Study observations and caveats: Indistinguishable V segments, including TRBV6-2 and TRBV6-3, were excluded. Later analysis associated a missense DCLRE1C variant with TCR beta V- and J-gene trimming.

The PCR contained 60 Vbeta and 13 Jbeta primers. Sequenced by immunoSEQ multiplex PCR; TCRdb stores in-frame clones only, minus some. The repertoire has 110,000 to 150,000 clones, around 80% of them found once; the top ten carry 9.7%. V gene TRBV6-5 combines with J gene TRBJ2-3, with D possibly TRBD2 on 6 matching bases. Sequencing input: PBMCs. The sequence was obtained from a woman aged 55-69 years in good health and CMV-seropositive. The CDR3 loop is CASGDFLRTDTQYF. CDR3 coding DNA: TGTGCCAGCGGGGACTTCTTGCGCACAGATACGCAGTATTTT.